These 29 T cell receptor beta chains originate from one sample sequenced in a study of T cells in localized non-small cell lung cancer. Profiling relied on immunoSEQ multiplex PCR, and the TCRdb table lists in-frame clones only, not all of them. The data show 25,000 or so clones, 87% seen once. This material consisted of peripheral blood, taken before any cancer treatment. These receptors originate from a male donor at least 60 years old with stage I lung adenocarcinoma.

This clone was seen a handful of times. The CDR3 DNA reads TGTGCCAGCAGGAGGGCCCCGACTTACGAGCAGTACTTC. Translated, it gives CASRRAPTYEQYF. The chain joins TRBV2 to TRBJ2-7; tentative D call: TRBD2 (5 bases). CDR1 SNHLY and CDR2 FYNNEI come from the germline V gene. Trimming removed 6 bases from V and 4 bases from J, with 13 bases in between. This CDR3 spans 13 amino acids.

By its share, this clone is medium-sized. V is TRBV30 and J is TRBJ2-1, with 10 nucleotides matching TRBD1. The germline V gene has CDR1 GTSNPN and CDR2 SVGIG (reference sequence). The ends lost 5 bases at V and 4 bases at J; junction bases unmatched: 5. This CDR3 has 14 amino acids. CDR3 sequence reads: CAWARGQGYNEQFF. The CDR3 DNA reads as TGTGCCTGGGCTAGGGGACAGGGGTACAATGAGCAGTTCTTC.

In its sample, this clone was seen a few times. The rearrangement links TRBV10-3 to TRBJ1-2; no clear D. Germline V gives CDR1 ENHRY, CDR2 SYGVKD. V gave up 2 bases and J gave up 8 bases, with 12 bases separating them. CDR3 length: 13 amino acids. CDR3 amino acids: CAISEDRGGGYTF. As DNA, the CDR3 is TGTGCCATCAGTGAGGATCGGGGAGGAGGCTACACCTTC.

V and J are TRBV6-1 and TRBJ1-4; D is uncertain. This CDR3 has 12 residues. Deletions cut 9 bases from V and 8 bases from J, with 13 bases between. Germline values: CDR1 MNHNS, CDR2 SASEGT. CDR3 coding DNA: TGTGCCAGTGGGATAGATGGGGAAAAACTGTTTTTT. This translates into CASGIDGEKLFF.

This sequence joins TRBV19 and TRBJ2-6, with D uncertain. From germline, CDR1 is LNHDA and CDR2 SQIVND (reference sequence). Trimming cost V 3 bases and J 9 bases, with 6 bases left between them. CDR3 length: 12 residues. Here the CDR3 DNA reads TGTGCCAGTAGTATCGCAGACAACGTCCTGACTTTC. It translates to CASSIADNVLTF. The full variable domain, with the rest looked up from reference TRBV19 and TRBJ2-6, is DGGITQSPKYLFRKEGQNVTLSCEQNLNHDAMYWYRQDPGQGLRLIYYSQIVNDFQKGDIAEGYSVSREKKESFPLTVTSAQKNPTAFYLCASSIADNVLTFGAGSRLTVL.

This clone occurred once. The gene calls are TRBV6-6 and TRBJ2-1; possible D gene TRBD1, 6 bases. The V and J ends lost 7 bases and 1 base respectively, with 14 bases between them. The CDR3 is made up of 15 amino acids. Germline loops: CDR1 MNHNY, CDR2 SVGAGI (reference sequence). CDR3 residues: CASNSQGLSYNEQFF. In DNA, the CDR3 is TGTGCCAGCAATTCTCAGGGGCTTTCCTACAATGAGCAGTTCTTC.

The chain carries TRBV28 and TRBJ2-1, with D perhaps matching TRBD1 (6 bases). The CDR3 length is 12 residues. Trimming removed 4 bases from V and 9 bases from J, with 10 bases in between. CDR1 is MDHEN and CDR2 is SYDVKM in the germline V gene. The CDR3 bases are TGTGCCAGCAGTTCACAGGGCGGTGAGCAGTTCTTC. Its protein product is CASSSQGGEQFF.

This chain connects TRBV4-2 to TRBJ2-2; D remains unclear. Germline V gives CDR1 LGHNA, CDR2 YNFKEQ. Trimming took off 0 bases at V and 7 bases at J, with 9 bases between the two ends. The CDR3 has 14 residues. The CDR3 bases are TGTGCCAGCAGCCAAGAGAGGACCGTCGGGGAGCTGTTTTTT. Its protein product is CASSQERTVGELFF.

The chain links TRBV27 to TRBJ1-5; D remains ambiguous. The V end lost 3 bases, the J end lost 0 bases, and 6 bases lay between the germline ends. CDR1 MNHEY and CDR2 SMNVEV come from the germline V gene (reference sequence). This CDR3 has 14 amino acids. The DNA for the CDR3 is TGTGCCAGCAGTTTGTTTAATAGCAATCAGCCCCAGCATTTT. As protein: CASSLFNSNQPQHF.

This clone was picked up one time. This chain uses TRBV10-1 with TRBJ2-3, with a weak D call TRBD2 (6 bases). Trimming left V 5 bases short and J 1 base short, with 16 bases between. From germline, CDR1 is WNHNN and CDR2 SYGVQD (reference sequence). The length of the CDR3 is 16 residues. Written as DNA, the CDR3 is TGCGCCAGCAGTTCACAAGGTGAGCGGGGCACAGATACGCAGTATTTT. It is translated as CASSSQGERGTDTQYF.

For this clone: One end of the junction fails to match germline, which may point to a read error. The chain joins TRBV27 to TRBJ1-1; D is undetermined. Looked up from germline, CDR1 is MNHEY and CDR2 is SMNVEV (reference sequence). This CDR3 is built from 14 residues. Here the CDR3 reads CASSGRSGNSEAFF. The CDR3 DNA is TGTGCCAGCAGCGGGCGGTCGGGGAACAGTGAAGCTTTCTTT.

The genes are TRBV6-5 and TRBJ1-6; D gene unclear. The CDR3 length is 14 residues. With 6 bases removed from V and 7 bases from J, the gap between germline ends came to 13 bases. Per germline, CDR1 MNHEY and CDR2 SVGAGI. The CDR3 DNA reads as TGTGCCAGCAGATTAGGTAGCAGCAATTCACCCCTCCACTTT. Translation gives CASRLGSSNSPLHF.

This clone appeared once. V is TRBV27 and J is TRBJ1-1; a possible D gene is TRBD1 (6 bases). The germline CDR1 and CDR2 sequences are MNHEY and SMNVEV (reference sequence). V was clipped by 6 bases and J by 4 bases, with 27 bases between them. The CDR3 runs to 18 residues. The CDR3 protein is CASSSLGGRIIAGTEAFF. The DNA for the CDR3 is TGTGCCAGCAGCTCCCTGGGGGGGCGGATTATAGCGGGCACTGAAGCTTTCTTT.

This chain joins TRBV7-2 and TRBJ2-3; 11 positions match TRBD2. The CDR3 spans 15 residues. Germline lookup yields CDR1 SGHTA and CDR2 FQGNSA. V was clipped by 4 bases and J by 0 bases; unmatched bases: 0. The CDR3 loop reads CASSWTSGSTDTQYF. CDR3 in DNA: TGTGCCAGCAGCTGGACTAGCGGGAGCACAGATACGCAGTATTTT. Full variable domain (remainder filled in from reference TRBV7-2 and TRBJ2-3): GAGVSQSPSNKVTEKGKDVELRCDPISGHTALYWYRQSLGQGLEFLIYFQGNSAPDKSGLPSDRFSAERTGGSVSTLTIQRTQQEDSAVYLCASSWTSGSTDTQYFGPGTRLTVL.

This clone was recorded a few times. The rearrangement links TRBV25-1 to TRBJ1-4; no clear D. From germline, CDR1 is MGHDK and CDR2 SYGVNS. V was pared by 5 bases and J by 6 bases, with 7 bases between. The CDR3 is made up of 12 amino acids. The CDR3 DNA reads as TGTGCCAGCAGTCTCCGGGATGAAAAACTGTTTTTT. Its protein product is CASSLRDEKLFF.

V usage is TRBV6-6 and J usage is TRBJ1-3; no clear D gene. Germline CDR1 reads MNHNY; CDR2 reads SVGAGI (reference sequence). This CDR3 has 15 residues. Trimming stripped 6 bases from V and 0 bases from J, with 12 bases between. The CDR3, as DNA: TGTGCCAGCAGACCTCAGGTTTTCTCTGGAAACACCATATATTTT. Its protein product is CASRPQVFSGNTIYF.

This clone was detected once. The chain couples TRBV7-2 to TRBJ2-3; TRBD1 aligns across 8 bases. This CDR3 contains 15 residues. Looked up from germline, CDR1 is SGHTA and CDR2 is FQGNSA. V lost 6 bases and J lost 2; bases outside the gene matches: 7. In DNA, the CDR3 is TGTGCCAGCAGGCCAGGGGGCGCCGCCACAGATACGCAGTATTTT. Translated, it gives CASRPGGAATDTQYF. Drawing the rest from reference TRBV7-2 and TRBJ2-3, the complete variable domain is GAGVSQSPSNKVTEKGKDVELRCDPISGHTALYWYRQSLGQGLEFLIYFQGNSAPDKSGLPSDRFSAERTGGSVSTLTIQRTQQEDSAVYLCASRPGGAATDTQYFGPGTRLTVL.

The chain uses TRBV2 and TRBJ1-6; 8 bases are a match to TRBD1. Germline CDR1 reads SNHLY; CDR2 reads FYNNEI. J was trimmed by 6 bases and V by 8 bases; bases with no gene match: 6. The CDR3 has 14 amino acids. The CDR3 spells CASLWTGINSPLHF. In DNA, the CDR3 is TGTGCCAGCCTCTGGACAGGGATTAATTCACCCCTCCACTTT.

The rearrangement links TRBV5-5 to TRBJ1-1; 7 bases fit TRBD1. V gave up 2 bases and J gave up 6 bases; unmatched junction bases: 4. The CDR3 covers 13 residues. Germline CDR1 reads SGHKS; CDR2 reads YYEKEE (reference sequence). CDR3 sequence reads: CASSLTGAAEAFF. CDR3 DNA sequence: TGTGCCAGCAGCTTAACAGGGGCCGCTGAAGCTTTCTTT. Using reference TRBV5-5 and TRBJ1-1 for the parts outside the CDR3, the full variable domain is DAGVTQSPTHLIKTRGQQVTLRCSPISGHKSVSWYQQVLGQGPQFIFQYYEKEERGRGNFPDRFSARQFPNYSSELNVNALLLGDSALYLCASSLTGAAEAFFGQGTRLTVV.

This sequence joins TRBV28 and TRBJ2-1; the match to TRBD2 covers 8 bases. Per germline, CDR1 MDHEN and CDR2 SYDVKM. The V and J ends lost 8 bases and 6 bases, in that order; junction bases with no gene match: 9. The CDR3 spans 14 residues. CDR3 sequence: CASGRLARVNEQFF. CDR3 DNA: TGTGCCAGCGGACGACTAGCGCGGGTCAATGAGCAGTTCTTC.

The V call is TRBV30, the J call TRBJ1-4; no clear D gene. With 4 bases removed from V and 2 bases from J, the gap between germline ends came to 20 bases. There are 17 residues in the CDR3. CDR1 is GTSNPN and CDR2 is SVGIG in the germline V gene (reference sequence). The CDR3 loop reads CAWKWSETQITNEKLFF. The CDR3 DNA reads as TGTGCCTGGAAGTGGTCGGAGACCCAGATCACTAATGAAAAACTGTTTTTT.

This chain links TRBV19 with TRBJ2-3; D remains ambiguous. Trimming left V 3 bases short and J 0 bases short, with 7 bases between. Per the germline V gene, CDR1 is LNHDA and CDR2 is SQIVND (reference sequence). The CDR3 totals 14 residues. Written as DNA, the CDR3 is TGTGCCAGTAGTATTCAATTCAGCACAGATACGCAGTATTTT. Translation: CASSIQFSTDTQYF. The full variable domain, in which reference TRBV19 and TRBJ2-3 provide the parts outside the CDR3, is DGGITQSPKYLFRKEGQNVTLSCEQNLNHDAMYWYRQDPGQGLRLIYYSQIVNDFQKGDIAEGYSVSREKKESFPLTVTSAQKNPTAFYLCASSIQFSTDTQYFGPGTRLTVL.

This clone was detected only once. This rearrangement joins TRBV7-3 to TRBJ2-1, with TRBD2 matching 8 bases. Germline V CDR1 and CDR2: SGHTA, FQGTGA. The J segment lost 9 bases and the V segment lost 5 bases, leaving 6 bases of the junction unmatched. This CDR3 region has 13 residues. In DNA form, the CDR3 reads TGTGCCAGCAGCACCGGGACTAGAGGTGAGCAGTTCTTC. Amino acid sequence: CASSTGTRGEQFF.

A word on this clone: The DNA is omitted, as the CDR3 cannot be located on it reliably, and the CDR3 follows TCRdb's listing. The CDR3 is CASSFATGTGGEVLYF. The chain couples TRBV11-2 to TRBJ2-7; TRBD1, as called in the table, went unchecked against the DNA. The CDR3 is 16 amino acids long, termini counted. Germline CDR1 reads SGHAT; CDR2 reads FQNNGV.

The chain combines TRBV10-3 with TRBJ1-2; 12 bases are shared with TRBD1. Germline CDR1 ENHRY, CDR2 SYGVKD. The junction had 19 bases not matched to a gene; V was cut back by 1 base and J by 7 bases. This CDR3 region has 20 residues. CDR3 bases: TGTGCCATCAGTGAGTTGATGCCGGGACAGGGGGCCCTCAAACTTTCTGGCTACACCTTC. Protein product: CAISELMPGQGALKLSGYTF.

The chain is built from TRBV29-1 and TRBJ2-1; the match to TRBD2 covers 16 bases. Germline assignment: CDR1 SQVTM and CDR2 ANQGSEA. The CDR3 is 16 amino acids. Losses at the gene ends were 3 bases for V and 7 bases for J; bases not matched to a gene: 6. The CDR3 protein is CSVDPGTSGGANEQFF. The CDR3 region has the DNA TGCAGCGTTGACCCCGGGACTAGCGGGGGGGCGAATGAGCAGTTCTTC.

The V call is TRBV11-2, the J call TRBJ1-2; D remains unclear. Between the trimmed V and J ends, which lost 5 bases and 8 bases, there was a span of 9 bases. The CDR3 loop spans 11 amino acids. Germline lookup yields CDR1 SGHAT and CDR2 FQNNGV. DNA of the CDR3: TGTGCCAGCAGCATCCGGTGGGGCTACACCTTC. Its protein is CASSIRWGYTF.

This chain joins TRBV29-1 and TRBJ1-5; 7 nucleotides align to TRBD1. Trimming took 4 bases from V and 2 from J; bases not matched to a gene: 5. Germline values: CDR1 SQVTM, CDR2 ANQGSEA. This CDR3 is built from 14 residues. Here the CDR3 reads CSVGGQEGNQPQHF. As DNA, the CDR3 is TGCAGCGTTGGTGGACAGGAAGGCAATCAGCCCCAGCATTTT. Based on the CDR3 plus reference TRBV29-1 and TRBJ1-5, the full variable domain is SAVISQKPSRDICQRGTSLTIQCQVDSQVTMMFWYRQQPGQSLTLIATANQGSEATYESGFVIDKFPISRPNLTFSTLTVSNMSPEDSSIYLCSVGGQEGNQPQHFGDGTRLSIL.

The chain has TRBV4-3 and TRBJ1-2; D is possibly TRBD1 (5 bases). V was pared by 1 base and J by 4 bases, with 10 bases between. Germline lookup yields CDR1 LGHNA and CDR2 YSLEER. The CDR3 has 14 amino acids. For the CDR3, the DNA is TGCGCCAGCAGCCAAGTTGCAGGGACCTATGGCTACACCTTC. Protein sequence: CASSQVAGTYGYTF.